This passage covers 31 T cell receptor beta chains from one sample sequenced in a study of shared clonotypes between healthy human individuals. This table comes from immunoSEQ multiplex PCR, and its TCRdb copy is limited to in-frame clones, with some not included. The data contain around 600,000 clones, approximately 97% of them singletons. The sequenced material came from naive CD4+ T cells sorted from blood. The subset is: CD45RA+ positively selected. Source of these receptors: a woman aged 25 to 39 in good health.

The gene calls are TRBV4-1 and TRBJ1-4; TRBD1 agrees at 9 bases. The CDR3 is 16 amino acids. In germline, CDR1 is MGHRA, CDR2 YSYEKL. J was trimmed by 5 bases and V by 5 bases; bases with no gene match: 9. This chain's CDR3 is CASSYDRTGVNEKLFF. The CDR3 coding sequence is TGCGCCAGCAGCTACGACCGGACAGGGGTGAATGAAAAACTGTTTTTT.

This chain links TRBV10-3 with TRBJ1-2; tentative D call: TRBD1 (6 bases). Trimming pared 6 bases from V and 4 bases from J, leaving 12 bases between. The CDR3 totals 13 residues. Germline assignment: CDR1 ENHRY and CDR2 SYGVKD. The CDR3 coding sequence is TGTGCCATCAGGGCACAGGGTAGCTATGGCTACACCTTC. This gives the protein CAIRAQGSYGYTF.

The chain recombines TRBV7-6 with TRBJ2-7; 8 bases are a match to TRBD2. Per germline, CDR1 SGHVS and CDR2 FNYEAQ. This CDR3 spans 18 amino acids. Losses at the gene ends were 6 bases for V and 5 bases for J; bases not matched to a gene: 21. The CDR3 is CASSVVVPSGSNPHEQYF. In nucleotides, the CDR3 is TGTGCCAGCAGTGTCGTGGTTCCTAGCGGGTCCAACCCGCACGAGCAGTACTTC.

This clone was counted once. The chain joins TRBV7-7 to TRBJ2-1; 7 bases line up with TRBD2. CDR1 is SSHAT, CDR2 FNYEAQ, per germline (reference sequence). This CDR3 comprises 16 residues. The J segment lost 5 bases and the V segment lost 4 bases, leaving 11 bases of the junction unmatched. Written as DNA, the CDR3 is TGTGCCAGCAGCTCCCAATTAGCGGGTTCCCACAATGAGCAGTTCTTC. Its translation is CASSSQLAGSHNEQFF. The whole variable domain, filled in from reference TRBV7-7 and TRBJ2-1, reads GAGVSQSPRYKVTKRGQDVTLRCDPISSHATLYWYQQALGQGPEFLTYFNYEAQPDKSGLPSDRFSAERPEGSISTLTIQRTEQRDSAMYRCASSSQLAGSHNEQFFGPGTRLTVL.

This chain uses TRBV5-1 with TRBJ2-3, with D possibly TRBD2 on 6 matching bases. Trimming removed 1 base from V and 5 bases from J, with 11 bases in between. CDR1 is SGHRS and CDR2 is YFSETQ in the germline V gene. The CDR3 has 14 amino acids. The CDR3 coding sequence is TGCGCCAGCAGCTTGTCGGGGGTCGAAGATACGCAGTATTTT. This codes for CASSLSGVEDTQYF. Supplemented by reference TRBV5-1 and TRBJ2-3, the full variable domain reads KAGVTQTPRYLIKTRGQQVTLSCSPISGHRSVSWYQQTPGQGLQFLFEYFSETQRNKGNFPGRFSGRQFSNSRSEMNVSTLELGDSALYLCASSLSGVEDTQYFGPGTRLTVL.

With regard to this clone: Other DNA sequences in the sample encode the same CDR3. The chain uses TRBV29-1 and TRBJ1-5; perhaps TRBD1 as D (6 bases). Germline assignment: CDR1 SQVTM and CDR2 ANQGSEA. The CDR3 spans 13 residues. V lost 6 bases and J 8 bases, leaving 17 bases between the germline ends. This chain's CDR3 is CSVGGVGGEPQHF. Written as DNA, the CDR3 is TGCAGCGTAGGGGGGGTGGGGGGCGAGCCCCAGCATTTT.

DNA for the CDR3: TGTGCCAGCAGCCTAGAGGACTATGGCTACACCTTC. It is translated as CASSLEDYGYTF. The chain carries TRBV5-4 and TRBJ1-2; D call uncertain. Trimming stripped 4 bases from V and 3 bases from J, with 7 bases between. This CDR3 is 12 amino acids long. Germline V gene data show CDR1 as SGHNT and CDR2 as YYREEE (reference sequence).

This chain uses TRBV19 with TRBJ1-6, with TRBD1 matching 7 bases. The CDR3 extends over 16 amino acids. The trim removed 5 bases at V and 6 bases at J, leaving 10 bases unmatched. The germline V gene encodes CDR1 LNHDA and CDR2 SQIVND (reference sequence). CDR3 in DNA: TGTGCCAGTAGTTCGTACCGGGACAGAAGTAATTCACCCCTCCACTTT. The encoded protein is CASSSYRDRSNSPLHF.

V gene TRBV6-5 combines with J gene TRBJ1-1; D call uncertain. The V gene's germline CDR1 is MNHEY and CDR2 SVGAGI. This CDR3 comprises 14 residues. V lost 6 bases, J lost 1 base, and 12 bases lay in between. CDR3 nucleotides: TGTGCCAGCAGCTCCTCATGGGGGAACACTGAAGCTTTCTTT. Translating gives CASSSSWGNTEAFF.

V and J are TRBV10-3 and TRBJ2-7; 9 positions agree with TRBD1. The CDR3 is 16 residues long. The V and J ends lost 3 bases and 4 bases, in that order; junction bases with no gene match: 10. CDR1 is ENHRY, CDR2 SYGVKD, per germline. The CDR3 region is CAISDLLGTGQYEQYF. DNA of the CDR3: TGTGCCATCAGTGACCTCCTTGGGACAGGGCAATACGAGCAGTACTTC.

In DNA form, the CDR3 reads TGCGCCAGCAGCTTGATCTGGGTAGGGGGTATGGAGACCCAGTACTTC. Translation: CASSLIWVGGMETQYF. The chain employs TRBV5-1 and TRBJ2-5; D is possibly TRBD1 (6 bases). With 1 base removed from V and 5 bases from J, the gap between germline ends came to 18 bases. CDR3 size: 16 residues. Germline V gene lookup returns CDR1 SGHRS and CDR2 YFSETQ.

The chain has TRBV6-5 and TRBJ2-7; 7 nucleotides agree with TRBD1. This CDR3 contains 15 residues. Trimming at V came to 5 bases and at J to 4 bases, leaving 11 bases not matched to a gene. CDR1 MNHEY and CDR2 SVGAGI come from the germline V gene. The CDR3 DNA reads as TGTGCCAGCAGTCCACGGACAGGAGGCCCATACGAGCAGTACTTC. It encodes CASSPRTGGPYEQYF.

This clone was recorded only once. Written as DNA, the CDR3 is TGTGCCTGGAGTGTCGGCGATGGCTACACCTTC. As protein: CAWSVGDGYTF. The chain joins TRBV30 to TRBJ1-2; D is uncertain. V was cut by 0 bases and J by 6 bases, with 5 bases left in between. CDR1 is GTSNPN, CDR2 SVGIG, per germline (reference sequence). The CDR3 is 11 residues long.

CDR3 in amino acids: CASSIWNSETQYF. CDR3 nucleotide sequence: TGTGCCAGTAGTATTTGGAATTCGGAGACCCAGTACTTC. V gene TRBV19 combines with J gene TRBJ2-5; D gene uncertain. The CDR3 has 13 amino acids. Deletions cut 3 bases from V and 5 bases from J, with 10 bases between. CDR1 and CDR2 (germline): LNHDA, SQIVND (reference sequence).

The chain combines TRBV5-8 with TRBJ2-1, with 8 positions matching TRBD2. CDR1 SGHTS and CDR2 YDEGEE come from the germline V gene. Germline trimming cut 2 bases from V and 7 bases from J; bases unmatched to any gene: 8. The CDR3 loop spans 15 amino acids. The CDR3 coding sequence is TGTGCCAGCAGCTTCGGGACTAGGGTCTTAAATGAGCAGTTCTTC. This gives the protein CASSFGTRVLNEQFF.

The chain has TRBV2 and TRBJ1-2; D is undetermined. Germline values: CDR1 SNHLY, CDR2 FYNNEI. V dropped 5 bases and J dropped 2 bases, with 9 bases sitting between them. The CDR3 spans 13 residues. CDR3 in amino acids: CASSFDGNYGYTF. CDR3 in DNA: TGTGCCAGCAGTTTCGACGGAAACTATGGCTACACCTTC.

This clone was seen a handful of times. The rearrangement uses TRBV5-1 and TRBJ1-1; D remains ambiguous. The CDR3 extends over 13 amino acids. Trimming cost V 1 base and J 1 base, with 5 bases left between them. CDR1 and CDR2 (germline): SGHRS, YFSETQ. The CDR3 DNA sequence: TGCGCCAGCAGCTTGATGGAGAACACTGAAGCTTTCTTT. This gives the protein CASSLMENTEAFF. Filled out from reference TRBV5-1 and TRBJ1-1, the complete variable domain reads KAGVTQTPRYLIKTRGQQVTLSCSPISGHRSVSWYQQTPGQGLQFLFEYFSETQRNKGNFPGRFSGRQFSNSRSEMNVSTLELGDSALYLCASSLMENTEAFFGQGTRLTVV.

This sequence joins TRBV27 and TRBJ2-7, with D perhaps matching TRBD2 (6 bases). V lost 5 bases and J lost 6, with 17 bases in between. CDR3 length equals 14 residues. Germline CDR1 MNHEY, CDR2 SMNVEV (reference sequence). This CDR3 is CASSAGSQVAEQYF. The DNA of the CDR3 is TGTGCCAGCAGTGCCGGGAGTCAAGTAGCCGAGCAGTACTTC.

The rearrangement uses TRBV7-8 and TRBJ1-2; D gene ambiguous. The CDR3 is 15 amino acids. Germline V CDR1 and CDR2: SGHVS, FQNEAQ. The V end lost 0 bases, the J end lost 0 bases, and 8 bases lay between the germline ends. CDR3 nucleotide sequence: TGTGCCAGCAGCTTAGCCAGAACAACTAACTATGGCTACACCTTC. This gives the protein CASSLARTTNYGYTF.

As regards this clone: This sample also contains other DNA sequences that code for the same CDR3. This chain uses TRBV6-5 with TRBJ1-1; the D gene is possibly TRBD1 (5 bases). V was pared by 2 bases and J by 5 bases, with 9 bases between. This CDR3 contains 13 residues. Germline CDR1 reads MNHEY; CDR2 reads SVGAGI. The CDR3 coding sequence is TGTGCCAGCAGTTACAGGGGCGGTACTGAAGCTTTCTTT. It yields the protein CASSYRGGTEAFF.

To note about this clone: At the DNA level, this CDR3 is encoded by other sequences in the same sample as well. J is TRBJ1-5 and V is TRBV18; 9 bases are a match to TRBD1. After removal of 3 bases from V and 3 bases from J, the junction contained 3 bases not matched to a gene. The CDR3 loop spans 15 amino acids. Germline values: CDR1 KGHSH, CDR2 LQKENI. The CDR3, as DNA: TGTGCCAGCTCACCGGGACAGGGAGTCAATCAGCCCCAGCATTTT. It is translated as CASSPGQGVNQPQHF.

The chain employs TRBV6-1 and TRBJ2-3, with D possibly matching TRBD2 (6 bases). Germline CDR1 and CDR2: MNHNS and SASEGT. The CDR3 loop spans 15 amino acids. Trimming took 4 bases from V and 2 from J, leaving 13 bases between them. DNA for the CDR3: TGTGCCAGCAGTGTCGATAGCGGATACACAGATACGCAGTATTTT. Translating gives CASSVDSGYTDTQYF.

The rearrangement uses TRBV28 and TRBJ1-5, with D unresolved. V dropped 8 bases and J dropped 2 bases, with 28 bases sitting between them. The CDR3 totals 19 residues. In germline, CDR1 is MDHEN, CDR2 SYDVKM. The CDR3 reads CASDYTGPGPAVGNQPQHF. As DNA, the CDR3 is TGTGCCAGCGATTATACTGGGCCCGGACCCGCTGTGGGCAATCAGCCCCAGCATTTT.

Comment on this clone: Different DNA sequences within this sample yield the same CDR3. The chain links TRBV28 to TRBJ1-2, with D uncertain. Germline-derived CDR1 and CDR2 are MDHEN and SYDVKM. The CDR3 spans 13 residues. Trimming stripped 6 bases from V and 0 bases from J, with 8 bases between. The CDR3 protein is CASSPGSNYGYTF. In nucleotides, the CDR3 is TGTGCCAGCAGCCCCGGTTCTAACTATGGCTACACCTTC.

The chain recombines TRBV7-2 with TRBJ2-7; 9 bases agree with TRBD1. CDR3 size: 16 residues. Trimming removed 4 bases from V and 0 bases from J; junction bases left unmatched: 7. Germline V gene lookup returns CDR1 SGHTA and CDR2 FQGNSA. CDR3 nucleotide sequence: TGTGCCAGCAGCTCTCCGGGACAGGGAAGCTCCTACGAGCAGTACTTC. Translated, it gives CASSSPGQGSSYEQYF.

CDR3 residues: CATRRAGTEAFF. Written as DNA, the CDR3 is TGTGCCACCAGGAGGGCGGGCACTGAAGCTTTCTTT. The gene calls are TRBV27 and TRBJ1-1; D gene ambiguous. This CDR3 has 12 amino acids. In germline, CDR1 is MNHEY, CDR2 SMNVEV (reference sequence). The V and J ends lost 10 bases and 4 bases respectively, with 13 bases between them.

The CDR3, as DNA: TGTGCCAGTAGTGCACAGCGAGGGTCCTACGAGCAGTACTTC. Its protein is CASSAQRGSYEQYF. The gene calls are TRBV19 and TRBJ2-5, with D possibly matching TRBD2 (5 bases). Judging by the DNA end, TRBJ2-7 fits better; the J call may be wrong. Germline CDR1 and CDR2: LNHDA and SQIVND (reference sequence). This CDR3 is 14 amino acids long.

The V call is TRBV6-4, the J call TRBJ2-2, with D perhaps TRBD2 (5 bases). The CDR3 contains 14 residues. CDR1 and CDR2 from the germline V gene are MRHNA and SNTAGT. V gave up 7 bases and J gave up 3 bases, with 12 bases separating them. CDR3 nucleotides: TGTGCCAGCAAGATAGGGAGCGACACCGGGGAGCTGTTTTTT. Amino acid sequence: CASKIGSDTGELFF.

The CDR3: CASSSSVTNTGELFF. Written as DNA, the CDR3 is TGTGCCAGCAGTTCTAGCGTAACGAACACCGGGGAGCTGTTTTTT. J is TRBJ2-2 and V is TRBV25-1, with D tentatively TRBD2 (6 bases). CDR3 length: 15 residues. Per germline, CDR1 MGHDK and CDR2 SYGVNS. Trimming cost V 5 bases and J 0 bases, with 10 bases left between them.

In nucleotides, the CDR3 is TGTGCCAGCATGACAGGGGACTATGGCTACACCTTC. This codes for CASMTGDYGYTF. The chain has TRBV28 and TRBJ1-2; 8 bases are shared with TRBD1. Germline CDR1 and CDR2: MDHEN and SYDVKM. This CDR3 is built from 12 residues. J lost 3 bases, V lost 7 bases, and 1 base had no gene match.

This chain links TRBV5-1 with TRBJ2-7; 14 nucleotides align to TRBD2. V shed 4 bases, J shed 6 bases, and the junction held 6 bases outside the gene matches. Germline V gene sequence: CDR1 SGHRS, CDR2 YFSETQ. The length of the CDR3 is 15 residues. The DNA of the CDR3 is TGCGCCAGCAGCCCTGGGACTAGCGGGAGTTCCGAGCAGTACTTC. It codes for CASSPGTSGSSEQYF.